This T cell receptor (beta chain) was recovered during a study of shared clonotypes between healthy human individuals. General study results and limits: Several donors showed sharing of 4.5% to 5% of naive CD4 clonotypes. Generally, naive subsets (rather than memory subsets) showed larger estimated richness.

Comments on this clone: What it binds is not known.

TCRdb's table, derived via immunoSEQ multiplex PCR, lists solely in-frame clones and lacks some. This sample yields 2 million to 2.5 million clones, of which around 93% are seen a single time; 0.37% belongs to the top ten. This CDR3 is built from 15 residues. V shed 2 bases and J 11 bases; nucleotides not matched to a gene: 13. Per the germline V gene, CDR1 is MNHNY and CDR2 is SVGAGI (reference sequence). This chain uses TRBV6-6 with TRBJ1-1; TRBD1 agrees at 8 bases. This clonotype originated in a man between 18 and 29 years old in good health. Some clones in this sample may be carry-over from other donors' samples. Sequencing was done on a sample of naive CD4+ T cells from PBMCs. Subset meaning: CD45RA+ positively selected. The CDR3 coding sequence is TGTGCCAGCAGTTACAATCCCCGGACAGGGACTAGGGCTTTCTTT. Translating it yields CASSYNPRTGTRAFF.